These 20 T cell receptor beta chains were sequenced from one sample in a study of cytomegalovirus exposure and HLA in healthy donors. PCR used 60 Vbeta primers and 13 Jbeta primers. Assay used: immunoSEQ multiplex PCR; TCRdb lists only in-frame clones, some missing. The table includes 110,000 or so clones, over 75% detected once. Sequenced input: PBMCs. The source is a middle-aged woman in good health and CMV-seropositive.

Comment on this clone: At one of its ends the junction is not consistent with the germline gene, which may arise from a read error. CDR3 loop: CSSSATWETQYF. The CDR3 nucleotides read TGTTCCAGCAGCGCGACTTGGGAGACCCAGTACTTC. V and J are TRBV7-9 and TRBJ2-5; D uncertain. CDR3 length equals 12 residues. From germline, CDR1 is SEHNR and CDR2 FQNEAQ (reference sequence).

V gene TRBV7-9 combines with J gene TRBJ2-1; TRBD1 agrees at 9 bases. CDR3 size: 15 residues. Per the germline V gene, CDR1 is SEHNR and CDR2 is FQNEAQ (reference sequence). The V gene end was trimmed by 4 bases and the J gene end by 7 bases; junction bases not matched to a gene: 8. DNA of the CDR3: TGTGCCAGCAGCTCCCCCGGACAGGGGATGAATGAGCAGTTCTTC. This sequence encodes CASSSPGQGMNEQFF.

In nucleotides, the CDR3 is TGTGCCAGCAGCTTGGCGGACAGGGGCAACACTGAAGCTTTCTTT. Translating it yields CASSLADRGNTEAFF. This chain uses TRBV5-5 with TRBJ1-1, with 9 bases aligning to TRBD1. Germline CDR1 and CDR2: SGHKS and YYEKEE (reference sequence). The CDR3 loop spans 15 amino acids. The V gene end was trimmed by 0 bases and the J gene end by 2 bases; junction bases not matched to a gene: 2.

The CDR3 DNA reads TGTGCCAGCAGTTACTCTGACAGGGGGCGCGATGAGCAGTTCTTC. This translates into CASSYSDRGRDEQFF. This chain uses TRBV6-5 with TRBJ2-1; 10 bases fit TRBD1. This CDR3 has 15 residues. Germline trimming cut 0 bases from V and 8 bases from J; bases unmatched to any gene: 4. CDR1 and CDR2 from the germline V gene are MNHEY and SVGAGI.

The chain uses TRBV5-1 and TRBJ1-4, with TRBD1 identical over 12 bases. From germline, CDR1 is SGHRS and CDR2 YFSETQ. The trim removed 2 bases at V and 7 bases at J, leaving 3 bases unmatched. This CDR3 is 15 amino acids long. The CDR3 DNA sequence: TGCGCCAGCAGCTTAGGGGACAGGGGGCTTGAAAAACTGTTTTTT. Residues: CASSLGDRGLEKLFF.

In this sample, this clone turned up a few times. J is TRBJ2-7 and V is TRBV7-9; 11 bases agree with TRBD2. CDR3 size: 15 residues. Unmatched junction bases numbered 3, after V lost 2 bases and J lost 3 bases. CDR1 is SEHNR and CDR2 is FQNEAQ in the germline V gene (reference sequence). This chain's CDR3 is CASSLTSGSFYEQYF. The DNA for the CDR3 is TGTGCCAGCAGCTTAACTAGCGGGAGTTTCTACGAGCAGTACTTC.

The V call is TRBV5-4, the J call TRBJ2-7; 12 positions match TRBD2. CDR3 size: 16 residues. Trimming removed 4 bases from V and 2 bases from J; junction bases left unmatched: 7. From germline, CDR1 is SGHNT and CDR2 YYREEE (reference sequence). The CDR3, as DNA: TGTGCCAGCAGCCTCAAGACTAGCGGGGGAACCTACGAGCAGTACTTC. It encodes CASSLKTSGGTYEQYF.

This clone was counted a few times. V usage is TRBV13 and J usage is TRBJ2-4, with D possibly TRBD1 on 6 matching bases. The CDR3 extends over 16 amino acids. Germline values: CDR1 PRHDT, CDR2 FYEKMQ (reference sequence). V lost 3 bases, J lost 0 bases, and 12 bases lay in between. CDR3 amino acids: CASSLRYRVAKNIQYF. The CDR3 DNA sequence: TGTGCCAGCAGCTTGAGATACAGGGTAGCCAAAAACATTCAGTACTTC.

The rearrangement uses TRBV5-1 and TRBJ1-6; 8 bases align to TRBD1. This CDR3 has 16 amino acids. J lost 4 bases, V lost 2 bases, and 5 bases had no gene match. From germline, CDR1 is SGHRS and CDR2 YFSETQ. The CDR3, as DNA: TGCGCCAGCAGCTTATCCGGGACAGGATATAATTCACCCCTCCACTTT. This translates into CASSLSGTGYNSPLHF.

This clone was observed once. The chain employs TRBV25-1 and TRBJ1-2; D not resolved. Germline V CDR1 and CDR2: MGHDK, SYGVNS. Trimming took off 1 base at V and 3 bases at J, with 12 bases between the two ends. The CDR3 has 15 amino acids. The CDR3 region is CASSEFKEEDYGYTF. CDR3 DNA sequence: TGTGCCAGCAGTGAATTTAAGGAGGAGGACTATGGCTACACCTTC.

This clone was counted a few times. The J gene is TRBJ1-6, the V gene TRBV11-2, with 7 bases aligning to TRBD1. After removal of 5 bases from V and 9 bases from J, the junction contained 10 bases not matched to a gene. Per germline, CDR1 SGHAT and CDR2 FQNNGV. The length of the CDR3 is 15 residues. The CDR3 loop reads CASSKTTGSFSPLHF. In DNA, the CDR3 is TGTGCCAGCAGCAAAACGACAGGGAGTTTTTCACCCCTCCACTTT.

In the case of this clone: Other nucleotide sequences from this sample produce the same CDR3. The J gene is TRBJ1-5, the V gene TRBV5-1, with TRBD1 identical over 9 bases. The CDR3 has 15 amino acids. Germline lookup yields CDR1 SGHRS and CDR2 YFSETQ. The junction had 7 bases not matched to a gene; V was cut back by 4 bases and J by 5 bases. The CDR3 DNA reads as TGCGCCAGCAGCAACACAGGGGGCACCGATCAGCCCCAGCATTTT. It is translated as CASSNTGGTDQPQHF. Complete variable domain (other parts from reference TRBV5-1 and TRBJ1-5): KAGVTQTPRYLIKTRGQQVTLSCSPISGHRSVSWYQQTPGQGLQFLFEYFSETQRNKGNFPGRFSGRQFSNSRSEMNVSTLELGDSALYLCASSNTGGTDQPQHFGDGTRLSIL.

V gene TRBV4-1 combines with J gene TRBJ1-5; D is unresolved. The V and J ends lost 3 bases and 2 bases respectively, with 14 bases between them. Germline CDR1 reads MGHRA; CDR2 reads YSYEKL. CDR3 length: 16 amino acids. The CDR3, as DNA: TGCGCCAGCAGCCACGAGCCGGGTAGTGGCAATCAGCCCCAGCATTTT. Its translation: CASSHEPGSGNQPQHF.

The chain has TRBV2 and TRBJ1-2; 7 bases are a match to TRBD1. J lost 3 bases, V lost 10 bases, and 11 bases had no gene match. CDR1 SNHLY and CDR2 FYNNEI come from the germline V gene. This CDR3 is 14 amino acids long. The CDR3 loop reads CATASRGPDYGYTF. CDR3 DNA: TGTGCCACCGCATCGAGGGGGCCAGACTATGGCTACACCTTC. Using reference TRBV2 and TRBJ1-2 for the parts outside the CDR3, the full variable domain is EPEVTQTPSHQVTQMGQEVILRCVPISNHLYFYWYRQILGQKVEFLVSFYNNEISEKSEIFDDQFSVERPDGSNFTLKIRSTKLEDSAMYFCATASRGPDYGYTFGSGTRLTVV.

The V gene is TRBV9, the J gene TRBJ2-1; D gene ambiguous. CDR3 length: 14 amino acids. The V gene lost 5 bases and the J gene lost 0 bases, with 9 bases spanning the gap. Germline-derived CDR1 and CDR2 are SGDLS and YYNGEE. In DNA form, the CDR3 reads TGTGCCAGCAGGCAGGTTAGCTCCTACAATGAGCAGTTCTTC. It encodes CASRQVSSYNEQFF. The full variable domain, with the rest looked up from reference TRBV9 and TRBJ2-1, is DSGVTQTPKHLITATGQRVTLRCSPRSGDLSVYWYQQSLDQGLQFLIQYYNGEERAKGNILERFSAQQFPDLHSELNLSSLELGDSALYFCASRQVSSYNEQFFGPGTRLTVL.

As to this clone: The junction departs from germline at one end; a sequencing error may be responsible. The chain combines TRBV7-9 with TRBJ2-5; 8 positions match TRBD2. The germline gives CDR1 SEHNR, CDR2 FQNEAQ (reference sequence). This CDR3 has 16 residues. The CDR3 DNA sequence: TGTTCCAGCAGCCCCGCCGGGGGACTAGATGTAGAGACCCAGTACTTC. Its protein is CSSSPAGGLDVETQYF.

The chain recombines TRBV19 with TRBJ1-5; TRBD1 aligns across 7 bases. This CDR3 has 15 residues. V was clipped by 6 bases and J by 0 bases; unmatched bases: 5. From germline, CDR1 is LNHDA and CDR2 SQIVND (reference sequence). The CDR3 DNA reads TGTGCCAGTAGCGAACAGGGGTATAGCAATCAGCCCCAGCATTTT. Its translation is CASSEQGYSNQPQHF. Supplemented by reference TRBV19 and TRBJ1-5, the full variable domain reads DGGITQSPKYLFRKEGQNVTLSCEQNLNHDAMYWYRQDPGQGLRLIYYSQIVNDFQKGDIAEGYSVSREKKESFPLTVTSAQKNPTAFYLCASSEQGYSNQPQHFGDGTRLSIL.

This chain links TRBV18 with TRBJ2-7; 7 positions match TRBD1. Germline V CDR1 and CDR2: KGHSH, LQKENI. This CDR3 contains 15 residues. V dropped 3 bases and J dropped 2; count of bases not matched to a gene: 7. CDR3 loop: CASSPTGDRAYEQYF. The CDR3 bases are TGTGCCAGCTCACCCACCGGAGACAGGGCCTACGAGCAGTACTTC.

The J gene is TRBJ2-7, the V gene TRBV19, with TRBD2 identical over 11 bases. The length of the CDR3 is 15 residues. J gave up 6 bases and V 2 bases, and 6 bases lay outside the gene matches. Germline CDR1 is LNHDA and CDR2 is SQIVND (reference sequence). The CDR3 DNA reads TGTGCCAGTAGTATAACTAGCGGGGGAGGAGCCGAGCAGTACTTC. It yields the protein CASSITSGGGAEQYF.

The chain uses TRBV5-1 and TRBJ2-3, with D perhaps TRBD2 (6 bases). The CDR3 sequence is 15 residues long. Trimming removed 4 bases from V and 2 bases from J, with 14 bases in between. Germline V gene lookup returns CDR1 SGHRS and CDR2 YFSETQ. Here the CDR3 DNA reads TGCGCCAGCAGCGATAGCGGAAGTAACACAGATACGCAGTATTTT. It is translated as CASSDSGSNTDTQYF.